This TCR beta chain was sequenced for a study of OX40 agonist ivuxolimab in advanced cancers. About this clone: This specimen includes other DNA sequences encoding the same CDR3.

This table comes from immunoSEQ multiplex PCR, and its TCRdb copy is limited to in-frame clones, with some not included. The profile shows 80,000 or so clones, 86% of them singletons. The sequence came from an adult with an advanced solid tumor such as melanoma, head and neck, liver or kidney cancer. The source was CD4+ or CD8+ T cells sorted from blood, collected in a trial of the OX40 agonist ivuxolimab.

The CDR3 DNA reads as TGTGCCAGCAGTTTAGGGGGTTACGAGCAGTACTTC. Translated: CASSLGGYEQYF. The rearrangement joins TRBV28 to TRBJ2-7; D assignment may be TRBD1 or TRBD2 (5 bases each). The V gene lost 2 bases and the J gene lost 4 bases, with 6 bases spanning the gap. The germline gives CDR1 MDHEN, CDR2 SYDVKM. The CDR3 is made up of 12 amino acids.